The present T cell receptor beta chain was sequenced within a study of vaccination and CD4 T cells after COVID-19. The germline V gene encodes CDR1 MNHNS and CDR2 SASEGT. The CDR3 spans 15 residues. Study results and limitations: Median reactive clonotypes, those recognizing SARS-CoV-2, rose from around 21 to 38, not significantly.

The treatment denotes: roughly 10-day PBMC culture with coronavirus spike peptide pools or control peptides (ViraFEST assay). Of note for this clonotype: Its target is not known. The junction does not match germline at one end; this may be a read error.

The Oncomine TCR Beta short-read assay generated sequence data from the DNA of cultured CD4+ T cells. In this case, cultured CD4+ T cells provided the extracted genomic DNA. TCRdb re-derived calls from the PCR reads in MiXCR, one entry per CDR3 protein. The sample has several thousand distinct CDR3 sequences, less than 85% seen once. The TCR sequence derives from a human donor who had recovered from COVID-19. The material sequenced was CD4+ T cells from blood, cultured in vitro. The V call is TRBV6-1, the J call TRBJ2-6, with 7 bases fitting TRBD1. CDR3 coding DNA: TGTGCTAGCAGGGCAGGGGGCTCTGGGGCCAACGTCCTGACTTTC. Protein product: CASRAGGSGANVLTF.